A single sample is the source of the 21 T cell receptor beta chains below, sequenced in a study of T cell changes during pregnancy in multiple sclerosis. The data were produced by immunoSEQ multiplex PCR, yet TCRdb's version contains in-frame clones alone and is incomplete. The sample has 46,000 or so clones; around 93% are singletons. This specimen consisted of CD8+ T cells from peripheral blood mononuclear cells, obtained after pregnancy. The receptors originated from a female donor with multiple sclerosis, enrolled in a pregnancy study.

CDR3: CASSHDNYEQYF. The CDR3 coding sequence is TGCGCCAGCAGCCATGACAACTACGAGCAGTACTTC. The V call is TRBV4-1, the J call TRBJ2-7, with no clear D. The CDR3 runs 12 residues. Deletions cut 3 bases from V and 3 bases from J, with 6 bases between. Germline CDR1 and CDR2: MGHRA and YSYEKL.

This clone has a handful of counts. The chain is built from TRBV27 and TRBJ2-5; D may be TRBD1 (6 bases). Germline CDR1 MNHEY, CDR2 SMNVEV (reference sequence). V dropped 0 bases and J dropped 5 bases, with 16 bases sitting between them. The CDR3 length is 16 residues. This CDR3 reads CASSLSPQGYGETQYF. The CDR3 DNA is TGTGCCAGCAGTTTATCCCCACAGGGATACGGGGAGACCCAGTACTTC.

The genes are TRBV2 and TRBJ1-2, with D tentatively TRBD1 (5 bases). This CDR3 spans 12 amino acids. Trimming took 4 bases from V and 5 from J, leaving 8 bases between them. Looked up from germline, CDR1 is SNHLY and CDR2 is FYNNEI. The CDR3 nucleotides read TGTGCCAGCAGTGGCGGGGGTTATGGCTACACCTTC. It specifies CASSGGGYGYTF.

V is TRBV5-4 and J is TRBJ1-2; D perhaps matches TRBD1 (5 bases). CDR1 and CDR2 from the germline V gene are SGHNT and YYREEE (reference sequence). This CDR3 is built from 13 residues. The V end was cut by 2 bases, the J end by 6 bases, with 11 bases between. CDR3 sequence reads: CASSFLAGNGYTF. The CDR3 DNA sequence: TGTGCCAGCAGCTTTTTGGCAGGGAATGGCTACACCTTC.

The chain recombines TRBV7-9 with TRBJ1-2; no reliable D call. The CDR3 contains 12 residues. Trimming left V 1 base short and J 5 bases short, with 5 bases between. Germline CDR1 SEHNR, CDR2 FQNEAQ (reference sequence). CDR3 DNA sequence: TGTGCCAGCAGCTTAGGGCAGTATGGCTACACCTTC. It yields the protein CASSLGQYGYTF. Together with reference TRBV7-9 and TRBJ1-2, the CDR3 gives the full variable domain: DTGVSQNPRHKITKRGQNVTFRCDPISEHNRLYWYRQTLGQGPEFLTYFQNEAQLEKSRLLSDRFSAERPKGSFSTLEIQRTEQGDSAMYLCASSLGQYGYTFGSGTRLTVV.

This rearrangement joins TRBV28 to TRBJ2-6, with 8 bases identical to TRBD1. V lost 7 bases, J lost 2 bases, and 10 bases stayed unmatched. The CDR3 sequence is 17 residues long. The germline gives CDR1 MDHEN, CDR2 SYDVKM. Here the CDR3 reads CASIKTGENTGANVLTF. The DNA of the CDR3 is TGTGCCAGCATCAAGACAGGGGAAAATACTGGGGCCAACGTCCTGACTTTC.

J is TRBJ1-1 and V is TRBV14, with TRBD1 as a possible D gene (5 bases). V lost 4 bases to trimming and J lost 1 base, with 10 bases between them. In germline, CDR1 is SGHDN, CDR2 FVKESK. CDR3 length: 14 amino acids. CDR3 residues: CASSPWGGNTEAFF. In DNA, the CDR3 is TGTGCCAGCAGCCCCTGGGGGGGGAACACTGAAGCTTTCTTT.

The V call is TRBV7-3, the J call TRBJ2-3, with 9 bases lining up with TRBD2. The CDR3 is made up of 16 amino acids. V dropped 2 bases and J dropped 2; count of bases not matched to a gene: 5. The germline CDR1 and CDR2 sequences are SGHTA and FQGTGA. The DNA for the CDR3 is TGTGCCAGCAGCTTAGGCGGGAGGGTCCACACAGATACGCAGTATTTT. The encoded protein is CASSLGGRVHTDTQYF.

The chain links TRBV19 to TRBJ1-1, with D unresolved. In germline, CDR1 is LNHDA, CDR2 SQIVND (reference sequence). V lost 1 base, J lost 8 bases, and 14 bases lay in between. The CDR3 contains 14 residues. The CDR3 reads CASSIGGQPREAFF. CDR3 in DNA: TGTGCCAGTAGTATAGGCGGGCAGCCCCGAGAAGCTTTCTTT.

V and J are TRBV9 and TRBJ1-5; perhaps TRBD1 as D (6 bases). Trimming removed 0 bases at V and 5 bases at J, with 12 bases between. CDR1 and CDR2 (germline): SGDLS, YYNGEE. The CDR3 covers 15 residues. The CDR3 sequence: CASSVGTGSDQPQHF. CDR3 bases: TGTGCCAGCAGCGTAGGAACAGGGAGCGATCAGCCCCAGCATTTT.

This rearrangement joins TRBV7-9 to TRBJ2-2, with 10 bases lining up with TRBD1. CDR1 is SEHNR, CDR2 FQNEAQ, per germline (reference sequence). The CDR3 covers 18 residues. J was trimmed by 7 bases and V by 1 base; bases with no gene match: 12. Here the CDR3 DNA reads TGTGCCAGCAGCTTAGATCTGGGGACAGGGGCGACAATCGGGGAGCTGTTTTTT. Its protein product is CASSLDLGTGATIGELFF.

This clone was seen just once. J is TRBJ1-6 and V is TRBV27; a weak D match, TRBD1 (5 bases). The length of the CDR3 is 18 residues. Trimming left V 2 bases short and J 0 bases short, with 14 bases between. Germline V gene lookup returns CDR1 MNHEY and CDR2 SMNVEV (reference sequence). Here the CDR3 reads CASSLHQGSGSYNSPLHF. The CDR3 DNA reads as TGTGCCAGCAGTTTACATCAGGGCTCAGGCTCCTATAATTCACCCCTCCACTTT.

This clone occurred once. The CDR3 loop is CASSIALMSEQFF. In DNA form, the CDR3 reads TGTGCCAGTAGTATAGCGCTAATGAGTGAGCAGTTCTTC. The J gene is TRBJ2-1, the V gene TRBV19, with D uncertain. This CDR3 contains 13 residues. Trimming removed 1 base from V and 9 bases from J, with 10 bases in between. In germline, CDR1 is LNHDA, CDR2 SQIVND (reference sequence). Drawing the rest from reference TRBV19 and TRBJ2-1, the complete variable domain is DGGITQSPKYLFRKEGQNVTLSCEQNLNHDAMYWYRQDPGQGLRLIYYSQIVNDFQKGDIAEGYSVSREKKESFPLTVTSAQKNPTAFYLCASSIALMSEQFFGPGTRLTVL.

The rearrangement links TRBV27 to TRBJ2-1; maybe TRBD2 (6 bases). With 4 bases removed from V and 6 bases from J, the gap between germline ends came to 10 bases. CDR1 is MNHEY and CDR2 is SMNVEV in the germline V gene (reference sequence). The CDR3 spans 13 residues. This chain's CDR3 is CASSSTGVNEQFF. The CDR3 nucleotides read TGTGCCAGCAGTTCAACGGGGGTCAATGAGCAGTTCTTC.

CDR3 sequence (DNA): TGTGCCAGCAGCTTAGCAGGGGACAATGAGCAGTTCTTC. This sequence encodes CASSLAGDNEQFF. The chain links TRBV7-7 to TRBJ2-1; tentatively, D is TRBD1 (5 bases). The V gene's germline CDR1 is SSHAT and CDR2 FNYEAQ (reference sequence). The CDR3 runs to 13 residues. V shed 0 bases and J shed 5 bases, with 5 bases lying between them.

This chain uses TRBV9 with TRBJ2-1; 7 nucleotides line up with TRBD1. Germline-derived CDR1 and CDR2 are SGDLS and YYNGEE. The length of the CDR3 is 14 residues. J was trimmed by 9 bases and V by 0 bases; bases with no gene match: 6. The CDR3 bases are TGTGCCAGCAGCGTAGGAGGGGGCCGTGGTGAGCAGTTCTTC. Translating gives CASSVGGGRGEQFF.

The V call is TRBV9, the J call TRBJ2-7; 9 bases map to TRBD2. This CDR3 comprises 16 residues. The junction had 11 bases not matched to a gene; V was cut back by 1 base and J by 6 bases. Germline CDR1 SGDLS, CDR2 YYNGEE. CDR3 sequence reads: CASSVIAGGPFVEQYF. DNA of the CDR3: TGTGCCAGCAGCGTAATCGCGGGAGGGCCGTTTGTCGAGCAGTACTTC.

V gene TRBV7-6 combines with J gene TRBJ2-2; 8 bases align to TRBD1. J gave up 5 bases and V 5 bases, and 10 bases lay outside the gene matches. Germline values: CDR1 SGHVS, CDR2 FNYEAQ. The CDR3 extends over 16 amino acids. The CDR3 nucleotides read TGTGCCAGCAGCCAGCCAGGGGGCGCCTGGACCGGGGAGCTGTTTTTT. This sequence encodes CASSQPGGAWTGELFF.

The gene calls are TRBV7-3 and TRBJ1-6; D gene unclear. Germline V gives CDR1 SGHTA, CDR2 FQGTGA. Trimming removed 1 base at V and 10 bases at J, with 14 bases between. The CDR3 has 15 residues. This chain's CDR3 is CASSLNGFSESPLHF. The CDR3 nucleotides read TGTGCCAGCAGCTTAAACGGTTTTTCGGAGTCACCCCTCCACTTT.

In this sample, this clone turned up once. This sample also contains other DNA sequences that code for the same CDR3. The chain is built from TRBV7-9 and TRBJ2-3, with D perhaps matching TRBD2 (5 bases). CDR1 and CDR2 from the germline V gene are SEHNR and FQNEAQ (reference sequence). With 5 bases removed from V and 0 bases from J, the gap between germline ends came to 12 bases. The CDR3 totals 15 residues. The CDR3 DNA is TGTGCCAGCAGCCCCCCGGGGTCTAGCACAGATACGCAGTATTTT. It is translated as CASSPPGSSTDTQYF.

The chain joins TRBV6-5 to TRBJ2-5, with unresolved D. The germline V gene has CDR1 MNHEY and CDR2 SVGAGI. The V and J ends lost 0 bases and 0 bases respectively, with 5 bases between them. The CDR3 runs to 14 residues. In DNA form, the CDR3 reads TGTGCCAGCAGTTACTCGGCGGACCAAGAGACCCAGTACTTC. It encodes CASSYSADQETQYF.